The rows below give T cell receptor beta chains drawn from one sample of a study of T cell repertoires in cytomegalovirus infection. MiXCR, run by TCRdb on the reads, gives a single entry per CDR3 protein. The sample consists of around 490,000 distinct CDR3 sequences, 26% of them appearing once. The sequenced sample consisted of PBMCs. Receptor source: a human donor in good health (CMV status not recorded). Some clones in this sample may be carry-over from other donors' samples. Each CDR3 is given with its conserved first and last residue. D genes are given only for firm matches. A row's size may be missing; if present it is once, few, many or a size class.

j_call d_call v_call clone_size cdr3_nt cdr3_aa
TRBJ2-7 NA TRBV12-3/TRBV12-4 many TGTGCCAGCAGTCAGGGCTACGAGCAGTACTTC CASSQGYEQYF
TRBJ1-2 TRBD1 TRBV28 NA TGTGCCAGCAGTTTATATCAACAGGGGGGGGGCTACACCTTC CASSLYQQGGGYTF
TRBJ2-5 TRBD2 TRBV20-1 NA TGCAGTGCTAGAGTTAGCGGGGTTCAAGAGACCCAGTACTTC CSARVSGVQETQYF
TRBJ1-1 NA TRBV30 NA TGTGCCTGGATTCGGAACACTGAAGCTTTCTTT CAWIRNTEAFF
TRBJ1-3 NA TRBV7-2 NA TGTGCCAGCAGCTTTCTGTCAGGGGCTGGAAACACCATATATTTT CASSFLSGAGNTIYF
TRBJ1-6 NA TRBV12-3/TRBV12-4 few TGTGCCAGCAGAGGGACGGCTGATAATTCACCCCTCCACTTT CASRGTADNSPLHF
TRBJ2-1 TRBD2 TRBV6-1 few TGTGCCAGCAGGGCGGGACTAGTAACCTACAATGAGCAGTTCTTC CASRAGLVTYNEQFF
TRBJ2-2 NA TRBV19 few TGTGCCACCCTCTCGACGGAGATGAACACCGGGGAGCTGTTTTTT CATLSTEMNTGELFF
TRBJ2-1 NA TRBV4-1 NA TGCGCCAGCAGCCAACGATTGAACAGGGACGACAGGGAGCAGTTCTTC CASSQRLNRDDREQFF
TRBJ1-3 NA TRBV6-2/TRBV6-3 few TGTGCCAGCAGTTACTCGAGAGGGCCTGGAAACACCATATATTTT CASSYSRGPGNTIYF
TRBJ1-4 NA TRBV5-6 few TGTGCCAGCACCTTACAGGGTGAAAAACTGTTTTTT CASTLQGEKLFF
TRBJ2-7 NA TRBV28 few TGTGCCAGCAGTTTATTTTCAGGGGTCTACGAGCAGTACTTC CASSLFSGVYEQYF
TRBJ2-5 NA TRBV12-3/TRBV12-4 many TGTGCCAGCAGTTTATTTGGCCAAGAGACCCAGTACTTC CASSLFGQETQYF
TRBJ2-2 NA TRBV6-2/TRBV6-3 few TGTGCCAGCAGTTACACGGGAGAAGGAGTCCCCTTTGAGTTCGGGGAGCTGTTTTTT CASSYTGEGVPFEFGELFF
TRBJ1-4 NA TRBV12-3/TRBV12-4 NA TGTGCCAGCAGTTTATTGGGGTATGAAAAACTGTTTTTT CASSLLGYEKLFF
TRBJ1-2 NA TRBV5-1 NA TGCGCCAGCAGCCTGGGAGTCGGGCTCTTTAACTATGGCTACACCTTC CASSLGVGLFNYGYTF
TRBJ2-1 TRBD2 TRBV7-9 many TGTGCCAGCAGCTTGGTTAGCGGGAGGTTCTCCTACAATGAGCAGTTCTTC CASSLVSGRFSYNEQFF
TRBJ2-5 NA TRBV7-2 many TGTGCCAGCAGCTTTTTATCTCATCGGACTAAAGAGACCCAGTACTTC CASSFLSHRTKETQYF
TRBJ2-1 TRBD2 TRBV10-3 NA TGTGCCATCAGGGGGAGCGGGAGCTCCTACAATGAGCAGTTCTTC CAIRGSGSSYNEQFF
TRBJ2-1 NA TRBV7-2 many TGTGCCAGCAGCTTAGAACCCTACAATGAGCAGTTCTTC CASSLEPYNEQFF
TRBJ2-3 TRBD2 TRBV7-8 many TGTGCCAGCAGCCTCGTAGCGGGAGGGCTTGCAGATACGCAGTATTTT CASSLVAGGLADTQYF
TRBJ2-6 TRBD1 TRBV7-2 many TGTGCCAGCAGCCGGGACAGCTCTGGGGCCAACGTCCTGACTTTC CASSRDSSGANVLTF
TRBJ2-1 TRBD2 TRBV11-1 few TGTGCCAGCAGCCCACTAGCGGGAGGAACCTACAATGAGCAGTTCTTC CASSPLAGGTYNEQFF
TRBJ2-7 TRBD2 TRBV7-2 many TGTGCCAGCAGCTTAGGAGGTCTAGCGGGCTACGAGCAGTACTTC CASSLGGLAGYEQYF
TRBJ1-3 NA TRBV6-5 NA TGTGCCAGCAGTTACTCCCCGCCCGGGAGCAATCCTGGAAACACCATATATTTT CASSYSPPGSNPGNTIYF
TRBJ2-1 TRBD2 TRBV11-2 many TGTGCCAGCAGCTCACGTCTAGCGGGAGTTTCTGAGCAGTTCTTC CASSSRLAGVSEQFF
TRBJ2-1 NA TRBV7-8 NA TGTGCCAGCAGCTTATTTTCCCTCCGGAAGTGCGTGTTCTTC CASSLFSLRKCVFF
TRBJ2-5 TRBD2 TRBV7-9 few TGTGCCAGCACCCGCGGGAGCCAGGAGACCCAGTACTTC CASTRGSQETQYF
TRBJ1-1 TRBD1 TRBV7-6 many TGTGCCAGCAGCCCGAGGACAGGGGCGGATGAAGCTTTCTTT CASSPRTGADEAFF
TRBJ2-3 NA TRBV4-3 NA TGCGCCAGCAGCCAAGAGCAGAGCACAGATACGCAGTATTTT CASSQEQSTDTQYF
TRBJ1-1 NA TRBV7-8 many TGTGCCAGCAGCTTCGGGGCAGGGACGAACACTGAAGCTTTCTTT CASSFGAGTNTEAFF
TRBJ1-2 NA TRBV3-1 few TGTGCCAGCAGCCCCACGAGCCAGGGACTAAGTGGCTACACCTTC CASSPTSQGLSGYTF
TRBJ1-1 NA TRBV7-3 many TGTGCCAGCAGCACAGAAGGGACGCGTGTCACTGAAGCTTTCTTT CASSTEGTRVTEAFF
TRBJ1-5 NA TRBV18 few TGTGCCAGCTCACCGGGGGCATCGGTTTGGGCCCAGCATTTT CASSPGASVWAQHF
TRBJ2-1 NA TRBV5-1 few TGCGCCAGCAAACTGGGGGGGCTTTCCTACAATGAGCAGTTCTTC CASKLGGLSYNEQFF
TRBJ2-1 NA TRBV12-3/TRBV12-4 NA TGTGCCAGCACCACCGGGACCAGGGAGGATGAGCAGTTCTTC CASTTGTREDEQFF
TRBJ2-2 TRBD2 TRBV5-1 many TGTGCCAGCAGCCTAGCGGGAGGGGCGAACACCGGGGAGCTGTTTTTT CASSLAGGANTGELFF
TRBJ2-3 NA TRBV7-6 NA TGTGCCAGCAGCTTAGAGAGGGCCCCAGATACGCAGTATTTT CASSLERAPDTQYF
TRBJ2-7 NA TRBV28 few TGTGCCAGCACCTCGTGGTACGAGCAGTACTTC CASTSWYEQYF
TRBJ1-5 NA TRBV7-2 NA TGTGCCAGCAGCTTAGACAGGGATCAGCCCCAGCCATTT CASSLDRDQPQPF
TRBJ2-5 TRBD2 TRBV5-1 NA TGCGCCAGCAGCTCGACCGGGACTAGCTTCCAAGAGACCCAGTACTTC CASSSTGTSFQETQYF
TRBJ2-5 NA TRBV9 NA TGTGCCAGCAGCGCGCCCGGAGGCATGCAGACCCAGTACTTC CASSAPGGMQTQYF
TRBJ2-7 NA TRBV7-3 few TGTGCCAGCAGCTTATCCCGGGACGGCGAGCAGTACTTC CASSLSRDGEQYF
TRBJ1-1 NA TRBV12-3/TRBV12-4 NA TGTGCCAGCAGTTTAGTTACGAGTACCACTGAAGCTTTCTTT CASSLVTSTTEAFF
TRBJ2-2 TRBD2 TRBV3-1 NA TGTGCCAGCAGTCGGACTAGCGGGGCCTGGCAGGGCACCGGGGAGCTGTTTTTT CASSRTSGAWQGTGELFF
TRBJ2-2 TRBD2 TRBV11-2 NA TGTGCCAGCAGCTTAACTCCGGGACTAGCGGGAGACACCGGGGAGCTGTTTTTT CASSLTPGLAGDTGELFF
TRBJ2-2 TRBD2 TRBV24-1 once TGTGCCACCAGCGGGACTAGCGGGAGGACCTACACCGGGGAGCTGTTTTTT CATSGTSGRTYTGELFF
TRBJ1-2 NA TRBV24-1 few TGTGCCACCAGTGATTCGTACAGAGTTTATGGCTACACCTTC CATSDSYRVYGYTF
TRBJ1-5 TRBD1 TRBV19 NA TGTGCCAGTAGTTATTCGACAGGGTTGATGGCGCCCCAGCATTTT CASSYSTGLMAPQHF
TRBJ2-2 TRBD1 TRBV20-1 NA TGCAGTGCTAGAGGACAGGGCGGCACCGGGGAGCTGTTTTTT CSARGQGGTGELFF
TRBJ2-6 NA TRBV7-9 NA TGTGCCAGCAGCTTAGCAGGGGTCTCTGGGGCCAACGTCCTGACTTTC CASSLAGVSGANVLTF
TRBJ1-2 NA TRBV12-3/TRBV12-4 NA TGTGCCAGCAGTTTAAAGGCCAGGACCATTTATGGCGACACCTTC CASSLKARTIYGDTF
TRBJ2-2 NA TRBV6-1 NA TGTGCCAGCCACCAAGGGGCCGGGGAGCTGTTTTTT CASHQGAGELFF